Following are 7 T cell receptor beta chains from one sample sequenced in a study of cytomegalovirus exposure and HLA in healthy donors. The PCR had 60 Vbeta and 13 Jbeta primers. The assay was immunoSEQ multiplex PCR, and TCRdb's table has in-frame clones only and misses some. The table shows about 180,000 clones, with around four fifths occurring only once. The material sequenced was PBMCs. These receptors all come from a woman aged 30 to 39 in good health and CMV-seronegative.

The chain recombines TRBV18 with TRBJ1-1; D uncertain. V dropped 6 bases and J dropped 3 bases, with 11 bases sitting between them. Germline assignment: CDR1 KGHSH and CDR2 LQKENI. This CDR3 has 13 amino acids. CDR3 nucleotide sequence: TGTGCCAGCTCCGAGAAGTCTTACACTGAAGCTTTCTTT. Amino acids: CASSEKSYTEAFF.

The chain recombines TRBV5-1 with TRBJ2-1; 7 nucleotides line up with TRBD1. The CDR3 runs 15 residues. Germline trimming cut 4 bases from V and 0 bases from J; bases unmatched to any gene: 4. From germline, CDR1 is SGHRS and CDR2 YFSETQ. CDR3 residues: CASSGGQSSYNEQFF. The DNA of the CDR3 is TGCGCCAGCAGCGGGGGACAGTCCTCCTACAATGAGCAGTTCTTC.

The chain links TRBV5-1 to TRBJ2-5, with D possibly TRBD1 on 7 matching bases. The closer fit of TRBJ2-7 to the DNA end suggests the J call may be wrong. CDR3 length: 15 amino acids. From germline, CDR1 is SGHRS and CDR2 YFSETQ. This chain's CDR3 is CASSGGGSRAYEQYF. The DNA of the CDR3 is TGCGCCAGCAGCGGAGGGGGCAGCCGGGCCTACGAGCAGTACTTC.

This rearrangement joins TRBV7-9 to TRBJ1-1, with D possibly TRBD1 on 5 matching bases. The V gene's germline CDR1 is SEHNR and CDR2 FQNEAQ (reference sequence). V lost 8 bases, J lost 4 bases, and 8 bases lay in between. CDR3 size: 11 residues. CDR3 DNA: TGTGCCAGCGGGAGGGGCACTGAAGCTTTCTTT. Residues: CASGRGTEAFF.

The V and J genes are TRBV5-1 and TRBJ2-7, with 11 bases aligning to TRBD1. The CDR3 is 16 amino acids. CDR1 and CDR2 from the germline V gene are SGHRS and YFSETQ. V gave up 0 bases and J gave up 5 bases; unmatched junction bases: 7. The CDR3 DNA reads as TGCGCCAGCAGCTTGGCCCCGGACAGGGGGCTGGACGAGCAGTACTTC. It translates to CASSLAPDRGLDEQYF.

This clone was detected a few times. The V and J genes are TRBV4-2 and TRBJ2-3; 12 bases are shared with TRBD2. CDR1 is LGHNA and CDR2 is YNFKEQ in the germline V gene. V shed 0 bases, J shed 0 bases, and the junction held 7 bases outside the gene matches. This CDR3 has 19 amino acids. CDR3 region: CASSQEGLAGGISTDTQYF. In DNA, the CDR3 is TGTGCCAGCAGCCAAGAAGGTCTAGCGGGGGGGATTAGCACAGATACGCAGTATTTT.

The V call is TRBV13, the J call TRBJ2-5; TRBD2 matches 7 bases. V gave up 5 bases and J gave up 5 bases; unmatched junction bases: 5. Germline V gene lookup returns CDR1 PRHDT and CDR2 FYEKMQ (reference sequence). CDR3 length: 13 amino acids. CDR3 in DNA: TGTGCCAGCAGCCCCGGGGGGTATGAGACCCAGTACTTC. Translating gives CASSPGGYETQYF.